This is a list of T cell receptor beta chains from one sample in a study of OX40 agonist ivuxolimab in advanced cancers. TCRdb's copy holds only in-frame clones and misses some; the assay was immunoSEQ multiplex PCR. The table lists fewer than 80,000 clones, roughly four fifths of them singletons. This specimen was CD4+ or CD8+ T cells sorted from blood, taken in a trial of the OX40 agonist ivuxolimab. The source of these receptors is an adult with an advanced solid tumor such as melanoma, head and neck, liver or kidney cancer. Both conserved end residues are part of each CDR3. A D gene is named only where the DNA matches it firmly. Clone size is stated in some rows and not others, as once, few, many or a class when expanded.

TGTGCCAGCAGTTTACCAGGGACGAACACCGGGGAGCTGTTTTTT | CASSLPGTNTGELFF | . | TRBV28 | . | TRBJ2-2
TGTGCCAGCAGAACCGGGGAGGGAGGGCAAGAGACCCAGTACTTC | CASRTGEGGQETQYF | TRBD2 | TRBV7-2 | once | TRBJ2-5
TGTGCCAGCAGTCCCTTGGGGCGGGAAGAGCAGTACTTC | CASSPLGREEQYF | . | TRBV11-2 | . | TRBJ2-7
TGTGCCAGCGGCGGAACAGGGGATTCACCCCTCCACTTT | CASGGTGDSPLHF | TRBD1 | TRBV6-1 | . | TRBJ1-6
TGTGCCAGCTCACCACCGCTATCGACAGGTCAAGAGACCCAGTACTTC | CASSPPLSTGQETQYF | . | TRBV18 | once | TRBJ2-5
TGTGCCAGCAGTTCCCAGGGGGGGCGAGAAAAACTGTTTTTT | CASSSQGGREKLFF | TRBD1 | TRBV27 | once | TRBJ1-4
TGTGCCAGCAGCCGCACGAAAGGGGGCTCTGGGGCCAACGTCCTGACTTTC | CASSRTKGGSGANVLTF | . | TRBV4-2 | . | TRBJ2-6
TGTGCCAGCAGGAAGGTGACAGATACGCAGTATTTT | CASRKVTDTQYF | . | TRBV6-1 | . | TRBJ2-3
TGCGCCAGCAGTCAGAGGGGGCCCAACCCGTGTATCTCCTATAATTCACCCCTCCACTTT | CASSQRGPNPCISYNSPLHF | TRBD1 | TRBV23-1 | . | TRBJ1-6
TGTGCCAGCAGTTTAGGTCAGGATGGCGACATTCAGTACTTC | CASSLGQDGDIQYF | . | TRBV28 | . | TRBJ2-4
TGTGCCAGCAGTGCGGCAGGGGGGAGGGTAGAGACCCAGTACTTC | CASSAAGGRVETQYF | . | TRBV2 | . | TRBJ2-5
TGCGCCAGCAGCCCAGGGGACTTCGCGGGGGAGACCCAGTACTTC | CASSPGDFAGETQYF | . | TRBV5-1 | . | TRBJ2-5
TGTGCCAGCAGCTTAGCCGCCGGACACACCGGGGAGCTGTTTTTT | CASSLAAGHTGELFF | . | TRBV7-2 | . | TRBJ2-2
TGTGCCAGCAGCGCCGGACAGGGGGCTGGAAACACCATATATTTT | CASSAGQGAGNTIYF | TRBD1 | TRBV11-3 | . | TRBJ1-3
TGTGCCAGCAGTGACCTCAGCCGACGCACAGATACGCAGTATTTT | CASSDLSRRTDTQYF | . | TRBV28 | . | TRBJ2-3
TGTGCCAGCAGGAGGACACTATTAGCCAAAAACATTCAGTACTTC | CASRRTLLAKNIQYF | . | TRBV6-5 | . | TRBJ2-4
TGTGCCAGTAGTACCGGGTACACTGAAGCTTTCTTT | CASSTGYTEAFF | . | TRBV19 | . | TRBJ1-1
TGCAGCCCTCCTCGGCGGGGAACCCCCCACGAGCAGTACTTC | CSPPRRGTPHEQYF | . | TRBV29-1 | few | TRBJ2-7
TGTGGCGGCGGGGAGGCCTACGAGCAGTACTTC | CGGGEAYEQYF | . | TRBV29-1 | . | TRBJ2-7
TGCAGCGTTGAATCCCCCGGGGGCGCCCCCTATGGCTACACCTTC | CSVESPGGAPYGYTF | . | TRBV29-1 | once | TRBJ1-2
TGTGCCAGCAGCCTACAGGACCTCCTTTATAATTCACCCCTCCACTTT | CASSLQDLLYNSPLHF | . | TRBV7-8 | . | TRBJ1-6